These 12 T cell receptor beta chains were all obtained from the same sample, sequenced in a study of cytomegalovirus exposure and HLA in healthy donors. Amplification used 60 Vbeta primers and 13 Jbeta primers. Using immunoSEQ multiplex PCR, the repertoire was profiled, and TCRdb retains in-frame clones only, with some absent. Of 100,000 to 150,000 clones listed, around 85% were seen once; the top ten hold more than 1.5%. Sequencing was done on a sample of PBMCs. These receptors all stem from a boy aged 5-17 years in good health and CMV-seronegative.

V is TRBV7-8 and J is TRBJ2-1, with 8 positions matching TRBD2. The V segment lost 5 bases and the J segment 7 bases; nucleotides outside the gene matches: 13. This CDR3 comprises 16 residues. Germline CDR1 and CDR2: SGHVS and FQNEAQ. CDR3 protein: CASSLPPSGSRNEQFF. The CDR3 DNA is TGTGCCAGCAGCCTCCCTCCCAGCGGGAGCCGGAATGAGCAGTTCTTC. Combining the CDR3 with reference TRBV7-8 and TRBJ2-1 gives the whole variable domain GAGVSQSPRYKVAKRGQDVALRCDPISGHVSLFWYQQALGQGPEFLTYFQNEAQLDKSGLPSDRFFAERPEGSVSTLKIQRTQQEDSAVYLCASSLPPSGSRNEQFFGPGTRLTVL.

This clone was observed once. The chain combines TRBV10-3 with TRBJ1-2; D is unresolved. CDR3 size: 12 residues. The V gene lost 4 bases and the J gene lost 8 bases, with 11 bases spanning the gap. The germline gives CDR1 ENHRY, CDR2 SYGVKD. The CDR3 protein is CAISVQVGGYTF. The CDR3 nucleotides read TGTGCCATCAGTGTGCAGGTTGGGGGCTACACCTTC.

The chain carries TRBV7-6 and TRBJ1-2; D is perhaps TRBD1 (6 bases). Germline CDR1 reads SGHVS; CDR2 reads FNYEAQ. The CDR3 loop spans 13 amino acids. The V gene lost 5 bases and the J gene lost 5 bases, with 12 bases spanning the gap. CDR3 sequence (DNA): TGTGCCAGCAGCCTAGGGACATATTATGGCTACACCTTC. The encoded protein is CASSLGTYYGYTF.

This clone was observed a single time. The chain links TRBV9 to TRBJ2-1; maybe TRBD2 (6 bases). Germline V CDR1 and CDR2: SGDLS, YYNGEE. This CDR3 region has 13 residues. The germline V and J ends were trimmed by 3 bases and 8 bases, with 12 bases remaining between them. This chain's CDR3 is CASSARGYDEQFF. DNA of the CDR3: TGTGCCAGCAGCGCGCGGGGCTATGATGAGCAGTTCTTC.

Only one count was recorded for this clone. The chain employs TRBV6-5 and TRBJ2-3, with 8 bases that match TRBD2. The CDR3 runs to 14 residues. V was clipped by 6 bases and J by 3 bases; unmatched bases: 5. Germline-derived CDR1 and CDR2 are MNHEY and SVGAGI. CDR3 region: CASRASGGTDTQYF. CDR3 nucleotide sequence: TGTGCCAGCAGGGCGTCGGGAGGGACAGATACGCAGTATTTT.

Worth noting for this clone: Other DNA sequences in this specimen translate into the identical CDR3. V is TRBV7-3 and J is TRBJ1-2; 9 bases are shared with TRBD1. CDR3 length: 13 residues. The V segment lost 5 bases and the J segment 5 bases; nucleotides outside the gene matches: 3. CDR1 is SGHTA and CDR2 is FQGTGA in the germline V gene. This chain's CDR3 is CASSPGQGYGYTF. In DNA form, the CDR3 reads TGTGCCAGCAGCCCGGGACAGGGTTATGGCTACACCTTC.

This chain connects TRBV5-1 to TRBJ2-7; TRBD2 matches 12 bases. This CDR3 spans 17 amino acids. Trimming removed 0 bases from V and 5 bases from J; junction bases left unmatched: 9. Germline-derived CDR1 and CDR2 are SGHRS and YFSETQ. This CDR3 reads CASSLGASGRARNEQYF. CDR3 in DNA: TGCGCCAGCAGCTTGGGAGCTAGCGGGAGGGCCAGGAACGAGCAGTACTTC.

The V gene is TRBV5-1, the J gene TRBJ2-7; 8 bases map to TRBD2. After removal of 2 bases from V and 5 bases from J, the junction contained 12 bases not matched to a gene. CDR3 size: 16 residues. Germline values: CDR1 SGHRS, CDR2 YFSETQ. The CDR3: CASSFYLGTSHHEQYF. CDR3 in DNA: TGCGCCAGCAGCTTCTACCTAGGGACTAGTCACCACGAGCAGTACTTC.

V usage is TRBV27 and J usage is TRBJ2-1, with TRBD1 as a possible D gene (5 bases). Trimming removed 4 bases from V and 8 bases from J, with 9 bases in between. The CDR3 spans 12 residues. Germline values: CDR1 MNHEY, CDR2 SMNVEV (reference sequence). The CDR3 DNA is TGTGCCAGCAGTTCTCAGGGATATGAGCAGTTCTTC. Residues: CASSSQGYEQFF.

This chain's CDR3 is CASSLGGGGYEQYF. The CDR3 DNA is TGTGCCAGCAGCTTGGGAGGGGGCGGTTACGAGCAGTACTTC. The J gene is TRBJ2-7, the V gene TRBV5-4, with 7 bases aligning to TRBD1. This CDR3 comprises 14 residues. Germline V gene sequence: CDR1 SGHNT, CDR2 YYREEE (reference sequence). The ends lost 0 bases at V and 4 bases at J; junction bases unmatched: 4.

For the CDR3, the DNA is TGTGCCAGCAGCTTACAGGGCTATGGCTACACCTTC. It codes for CASSLQGYGYTF. This rearrangement joins TRBV7-2 to TRBJ1-2, with a weak D call TRBD1 (5 bases). The CDR3 is 12 amino acids. CDR1 is SGHTA, CDR2 FQGNSA, per germline. The V end lost 2 bases, the J end lost 4 bases, and 5 bases lay between the germline ends.

This clone was recorded only once. The chain carries TRBV7-9 and TRBJ1-1, with a weak D call TRBD1 (6 bases). Germline V gives CDR1 SEHNR, CDR2 FQNEAQ (reference sequence). The CDR3 is 15 residues long. V was cut by 4 bases and J by 2 bases, with 14 bases left in between. Here the CDR3 reads CASSYTTGRNTEAFF. CDR3 DNA: TGTGCCAGCAGCTATACGACAGGTAGAAACACTGAAGCTTTCTTT.